The 20 T cell receptor beta chains in this list originate from one sample, sequenced in a study of CD8 T cells in Susac syndrome. The authors reverse transcribed roughly 0.5 to 1 ug RNA with random hexamers. In TCRdb, the immunoSEQ multiplex PCR reads were re-called with MiXCR into one record per CDR3 protein. The sample has around 50,000 distinct CDR3 sequences, roughly 92% seen once. Sequenced sample: CD8+ T cells from PBMCs. These receptors were taken from a human donor in good health.

V usage is TRBV12-3 or TRBV12-4 and J usage is TRBJ1-4, with unresolved D. V lost 10 bases and J 1 base, leaving 13 bases between the germline ends. The CDR3 is made up of 14 amino acids. DNA of the CDR3: TGTGCCACCTCGCGTGGGAGAACTAATGAAAAACTGTTTTTT. Translating gives CATSRGRTNEKLFF.

The chain employs TRBV7-9 and TRBJ1-1; 7 bases map to TRBD1. This CDR3 is built from 16 residues. The germline V gene has CDR1 SEHNR and CDR2 FQNEAQ (reference sequence). V gave up 5 bases and J gave up 0 bases; unmatched junction bases: 9. CDR3 in DNA: TGTGCCAGCAGCCAGACAGGGTATCCGGTGAACACTGAAGCTTTCTTT. Its protein is CASSQTGYPVNTEAFF.

The chain links TRBV27 to TRBJ2-3; D possibly corresponds to TRBD2 (7 bases). Trimming shortened V by 1 base and J by 4 bases, and 18 bases separated the two germline ends. CDR1 is MNHEY, CDR2 SMNVEV, per germline (reference sequence). This CDR3 comprises 17 residues. The chain's CDR3 is CASSLLGGSGGADTQYF. CDR3 bases: TGTGCCAGCAGTTTATTAGGGGGGAGTGGGGGGGCAGATACGCAGTATTTT.

V is TRBV7-8 and J is TRBJ2-5, with 11 bases fitting TRBD2. J lost 2 bases, V lost 7 bases, and 3 bases had no gene match. The CDR3 is 14 residues long. Germline V gives CDR1 SGHVS, CDR2 FQNEAQ. In DNA form, the CDR3 reads TGTGCCAGCACCTCTAGCGGGAGGCAAGAGACCCAGTACTTC. It yields the protein CASTSSGRQETQYF.

The rearrangement joins TRBV29-1 to TRBJ2-3; 7 nucleotides line up with TRBD2. Germline CDR1 SQVTM, CDR2 ANQGSEA. CDR3 size: 13 residues. CDR3 protein: CYDVGGRSDTQYF. The DNA for the CDR3 is TGCTACGACGTCGGGGGGAGATCAGATACGCAGTATTTT.

This clonotype came up once. The CDR3 coding sequence is TGCAGCGTTGAGGCGGGGAACACCGGGGAGCTGTTTTTT. It specifies CSVEAGNTGELFF. The gene calls are TRBV29-1 and TRBJ2-2; D possibly corresponds to TRBD2 (5 bases). The ends were cut back, 3 bases at V and 1 base at J, with 6 bases in the middle. Per the germline V gene, CDR1 is SQVTM and CDR2 is ANQGSEA. CDR3 length equals 13 residues.

The chain combines TRBV29-1 with TRBJ2-3; D is undetermined. The V gene's germline CDR1 is SQVTM and CDR2 ANQGSEA. The CDR3 is made up of 12 amino acids. With 3 bases removed from V and 6 bases from J, the gap between germline ends came to 10 bases. The CDR3 nucleotides read TGCAGCGTTGACCCAGCGTCGGATACGCAGTATTTT. Translation gives CSVDPASDTQYF.

This clonotype was seen only once. The chain is built from TRBV5-6 and TRBJ2-7; 7 bases map to TRBD1. V gave up 3 bases and J gave up 3 bases; unmatched junction bases: 9. The CDR3 sequence is 15 residues long. CDR1 and CDR2 (germline): SGHDT, YYEEEE. The CDR3 loop reads CASSYRGTNFYEQYF. In nucleotides, the CDR3 is TGTGCCAGCAGCTACAGGGGAACAAATTTCTACGAGCAGTACTTC.

This clonotype came up once. The J gene is TRBJ2-6, the V gene TRBV5-6; D is unclear. V lost 1 base and J 0 bases, leaving 14 bases between the germline ends. CDR3 size: 18 residues. Germline loops: CDR1 SGHDT, CDR2 YYEEEE. In DNA form, the CDR3 reads TGTGCCAGCAGCTTGAACCGGCAGACCCTCTCTGGGGCCAACGTCCTGACTTTC. This encodes CASSLNRQTLSGANVLTF.

This chain links TRBV7-9 with TRBJ2-7, with D perhaps TRBD2 (5 bases). CDR3 length: 15 residues. V lost 4 bases, J lost 4 bases, and 17 bases lay in between. The germline V gene has CDR1 SEHNR and CDR2 FQNEAQ (reference sequence). DNA for the CDR3: TGTGCCAGCAGCTCTGGCCACCGGGAACCTTACGAGCAGTACTTC. Its translation is CASSSGHREPYEQYF.

The V gene is TRBV4-1, the J gene TRBJ2-2; no firm D call. Between the trimmed V and J ends, which lost 4 bases and 5 bases, there was a span of 17 bases. The CDR3 is 16 residues long. The V gene's germline CDR1 is MGHRA and CDR2 YSYEKL. The CDR3: CASSPPKGLGTGELFF. CDR3 DNA: TGCGCCAGCAGCCCACCTAAAGGGTTGGGAACCGGGGAGCTGTTTTTT.

The chain employs TRBV19 and TRBJ1-5, with D tentatively TRBD1 (5 bases). V lost 5 bases to trimming and J lost 4 bases, with 15 bases between them. The CDR3 extends over 15 amino acids. CDR1 is LNHDA, CDR2 SQIVND, per germline (reference sequence). This chain's CDR3 is CASSLGPGTNQPQHF. Written as DNA, the CDR3 is TGTGCCAGTAGTCTTGGGCCAGGGACGAATCAGCCCCAGCATTTT. Full variable domain (outside the CDR3, taken from reference TRBV19 and TRBJ1-5): DGGITQSPKYLFRKEGQNVTLSCEQNLNHDAMYWYRQDPGQGLRLIYYSQIVNDFQKGDIAEGYSVSREKKESFPLTVTSAQKNPTAFYLCASSLGPGTNQPQHFGDGTRLSIL.

V usage is TRBV24-1 and J usage is TRBJ2-2; 7 bases align to TRBD1. The CDR3 length is 16 residues. J gave up 7 bases and V 3 bases, and 10 bases lay outside the gene matches. Germline values: CDR1 KGHDR, CDR2 SFDVKD. CDR3 DNA sequence: TGTGCCACCAGTGATCCGCGAGGGGGCGTCGGCGGGGAGCTGTTTTTT. This sequence encodes CATSDPRGGVGGELFF.

CDR3 amino acids: CASSQGFGTEAFF. Here the CDR3 DNA reads TGCGCCAGCAGCCAAGGATTTGGCACTGAAGCTTTCTTT. The chain employs TRBV4-3 and TRBJ1-1; no reliable D call. The CDR3 loop spans 13 amino acids. Germline CDR1 and CDR2: LGHNA and YSLEER. V gave up 1 base and J gave up 4 bases, with 7 bases separating them.

The chain links TRBV6-6 to TRBJ2-7, with 8 positions matching TRBD2. The germline V gene encodes CDR1 MNHNY and CDR2 SVGAGI (reference sequence). V lost 6 bases, J lost 7 bases, and 8 bases stayed unmatched. The CDR3 has 13 residues. The CDR3 nucleotides read TGTGCCAGCAGCCTGCCGAGCGGGGGAGAGCAGTACTTC. Residues: CASSLPSGGEQYF.

J is TRBJ1-2 and V is TRBV9, with D uncertain. Between the trimmed V and J ends, which lost 3 bases and 4 bases, there was a span of 7 bases. This CDR3 region has 12 residues. Germline CDR1 is SGDLS and CDR2 is YYNGEE. The CDR3 nucleotides are TGTGCCAGCAGCGCTCGGGCCTATGGCTACACCTTC. Translating gives CASSARAYGYTF.

The rearrangement joins TRBV5-6 to TRBJ1-1, with a possible D match to TRBD1 (5 bases). This CDR3 spans 15 amino acids. Between the trimmed V and J ends, which lost 4 bases and 5 bases, there was a span of 18 bases. The germline V gene has CDR1 SGHDT and CDR2 YYEEEE. CDR3 nucleotides: TGTGCCAGCAGCGCGGACACTGAAATTGGAACTGAAGCTTTCTTT. Protein: CASSADTEIGTEAFF.

V and J are TRBV3-1 and TRBJ2-2; D gene unclear. This CDR3 is 12 amino acids long. V was shortened by 0 bases and J by 4 bases, with 0 bases between the two germline ends. Germline V lookup: CDR1 LGHDT, CDR2 YNNKEL (reference sequence). CDR3 residues: CASSQDTGELFF. The CDR3 DNA follows: TGTGCCAGCAGCCAAGACACCGGGGAGCTGTTTTTT.

The V and J genes are TRBV14 and TRBJ2-7; 7 nucleotides match TRBD2. From germline, CDR1 is SGHDN and CDR2 FVKESK. Trimming removed 0 bases from V and 3 bases from J; junction bases left unmatched: 5. This CDR3 contains 15 residues. CDR3 sequence reads: CASSQERLADYEQYF. As DNA, the CDR3 is TGTGCCAGCAGCCAAGAGAGGCTAGCGGACTACGAGCAGTACTTC.

This chain connects TRBV4-1 to TRBJ1-1; D is undetermined. Germline assignment: CDR1 MGHRA and CDR2 YSYEKL. This CDR3 contains 15 residues. V lost 0 bases and J lost 3, with 11 bases in between. The chain's CDR3 is CASSQETKEYTEAFF. DNA of the CDR3: TGCGCCAGCAGCCAAGAGACAAAGGAATACACTGAAGCTTTCTTT.